This TCR beta chain is drawn from a study of T cell changes during pregnancy in multiple sclerosis. The method was immunoSEQ multiplex PCR; TCRdb's version includes in-frame clones alone and lacks a portion of them. This sample has under 85,000 clones, with roughly nine tenths found just once. V lost 0 bases to trimming and J lost 0 bases, with 9 bases between them. The length of the CDR3 is 16 residues. Germline CDR1 LGHNA, CDR2 YSLEER. This clonotype was sampled from a female donor in good health, enrolled as a control in a pregnancy study. The sample in question was CD4+ T cells from peripheral blood mononuclear cells, obtained in the third trimester of pregnancy. The chain is built from TRBV4-3 and TRBJ1-3; D is possibly TRBD1 (6 bases). The CDR3 region has the DNA TGCGCCAGCAGCCAAGAACAGGGTGGCTCTGGAAACACCATATATTTT. Protein product: CASSQEQGGSGNTIYF.